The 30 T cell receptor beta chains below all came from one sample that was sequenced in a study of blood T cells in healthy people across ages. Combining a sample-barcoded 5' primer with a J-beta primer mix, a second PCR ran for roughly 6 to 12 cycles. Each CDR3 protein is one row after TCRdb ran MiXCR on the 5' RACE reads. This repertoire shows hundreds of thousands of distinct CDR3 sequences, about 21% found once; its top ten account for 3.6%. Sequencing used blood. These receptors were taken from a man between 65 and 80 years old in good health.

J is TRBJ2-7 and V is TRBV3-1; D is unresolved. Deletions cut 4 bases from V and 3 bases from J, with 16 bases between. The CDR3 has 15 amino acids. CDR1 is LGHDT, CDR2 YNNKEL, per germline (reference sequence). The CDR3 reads CASSLRTANFYEQYF. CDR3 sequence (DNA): TGTGCCAGCAGCCTTCGGACCGCTAACTTCTACGAGCAGTACTTC.

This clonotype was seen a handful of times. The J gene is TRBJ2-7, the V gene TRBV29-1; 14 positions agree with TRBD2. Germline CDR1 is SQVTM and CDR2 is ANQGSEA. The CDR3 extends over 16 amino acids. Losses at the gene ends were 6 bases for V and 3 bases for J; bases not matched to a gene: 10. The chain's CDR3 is CSVAGTSGRPFYEQYF. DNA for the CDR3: TGCAGCGTCGCCGGGACTAGCGGGAGACCCTTCTACGAGCAGTACTTC.

DNA for the CDR3: TGCGCCAGCAGCTTGGAGGGACAGGGTGGCGAGCAGTACTTC. Translating it yields CASSLEGQGGEQYF. V gene TRBV5-1 combines with J gene TRBJ2-7; 9 bases agree with TRBD1. The CDR3 is made up of 14 amino acids. V was pared by 0 bases and J by 6 bases, with 4 bases of the junction left unmatched. Per the germline V gene, CDR1 is SGHRS and CDR2 is YFSETQ.

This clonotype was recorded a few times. CDR3 nucleotides: TGTGCCAGCAGCTTTTTCGCCCTGAGCGGCTGCCACGAGCAGTACTTC. It yields the protein CASSFFALSGCHEQYF. V is TRBV12-1 and J is TRBJ2-7; the table calls TRBD1, which could not be checked here. TRBV12-1 is a pseudogene locus. CDR3 length: 16 amino acids.

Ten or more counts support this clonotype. The CDR3 sequence: CSVEGLEGKVLETQYF. The CDR3 bases are TGCAGCGTTGAGGGTCTAGAGGGGAAGGTTCTAGAGACCCAGTACTTC. The chain has TRBV29-1 and TRBJ2-5; D may match TRBD1 or TRBD2 (5 bases each). The CDR3 spans 16 residues. Between the trimmed V and J ends, which lost 3 bases and 4 bases, there was a span of 21 bases. From germline, CDR1 is SQVTM and CDR2 ANQGSEA.

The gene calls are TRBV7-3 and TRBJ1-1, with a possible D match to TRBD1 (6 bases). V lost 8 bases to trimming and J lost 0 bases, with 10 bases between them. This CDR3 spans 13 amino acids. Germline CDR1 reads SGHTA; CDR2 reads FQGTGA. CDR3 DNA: TGTGCCAGCGGGGCAGGGGTGAACACTGAAGCTTTCTTT. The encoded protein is CASGAGVNTEAFF.

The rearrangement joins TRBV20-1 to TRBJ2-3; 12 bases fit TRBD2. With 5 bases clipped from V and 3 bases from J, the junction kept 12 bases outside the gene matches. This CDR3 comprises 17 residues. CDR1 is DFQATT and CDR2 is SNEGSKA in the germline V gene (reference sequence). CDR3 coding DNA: TGCAGTGCTGTCAGGGGTCTAGCGGGAGGGAGAACAGATACGCAGTATTTT. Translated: CSAVRGLAGGRTDTQYF.

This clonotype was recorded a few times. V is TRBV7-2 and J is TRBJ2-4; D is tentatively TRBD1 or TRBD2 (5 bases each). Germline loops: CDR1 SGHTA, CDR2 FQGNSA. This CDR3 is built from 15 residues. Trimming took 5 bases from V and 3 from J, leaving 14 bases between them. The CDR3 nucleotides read TGTGCCAGCAGCACCGCAGGGACCGACAAAAACATTCAGTACTTC. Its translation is CASSTAGTDKNIQYF.

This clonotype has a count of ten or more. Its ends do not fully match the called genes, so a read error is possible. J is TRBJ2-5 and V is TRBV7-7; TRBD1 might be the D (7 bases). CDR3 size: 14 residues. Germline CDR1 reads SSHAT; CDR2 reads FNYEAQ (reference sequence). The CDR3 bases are TGTGCTAGCAGCTTAGCGCAGGGGGGAGAGACCCAGTACTTC. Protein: CASSLAQGGETQYF.

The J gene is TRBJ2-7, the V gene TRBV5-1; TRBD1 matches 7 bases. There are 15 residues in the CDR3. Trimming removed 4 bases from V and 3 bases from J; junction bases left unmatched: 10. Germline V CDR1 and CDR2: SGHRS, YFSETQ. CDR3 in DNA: TGCGCCAGCAGCCCGGAGACAGGGACGATCTACGAGCAGTACTTC. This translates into CASSPETGTIYEQYF.

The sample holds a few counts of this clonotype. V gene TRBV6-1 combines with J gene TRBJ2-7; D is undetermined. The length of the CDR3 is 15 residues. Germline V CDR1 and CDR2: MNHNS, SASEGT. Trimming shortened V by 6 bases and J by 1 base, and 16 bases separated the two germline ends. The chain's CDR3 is CASRERQVASYEQYF. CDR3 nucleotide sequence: TGTGCCAGCAGGGAACGGCAGGTCGCATCCTACGAGCAGTACTTC.

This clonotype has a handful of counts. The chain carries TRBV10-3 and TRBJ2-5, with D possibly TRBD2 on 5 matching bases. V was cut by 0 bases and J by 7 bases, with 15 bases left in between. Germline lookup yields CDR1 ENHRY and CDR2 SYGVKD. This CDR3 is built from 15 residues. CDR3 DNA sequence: TGTGCCATCAGTGAGTCGTCGAGGGATTTAGGGACCCAGTACTTC. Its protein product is CAISESSRDLGTQYF.

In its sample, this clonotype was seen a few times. The CDR3 region has the DNA TGCGCCAGCAGCTTACAGGGGACGGGTGGGAACATTCAGTACTTC. It translates to CASSLQGTGGNIQYF. This chain connects TRBV5-1 to TRBJ2-4, with 7 bases that match TRBD1. Germline V lookup: CDR1 SGHRS, CDR2 YFSETQ. V was clipped by 2 bases and J by 7 bases; unmatched bases: 9. This CDR3 spans 15 amino acids. Complete variable domain (other parts from reference TRBV5-1 and TRBJ2-4): KAGVTQTPRYLIKTRGQQVTLSCSPISGHRSVSWYQQTPGQGLQFLFEYFSETQRNKGNFPGRFSGRQFSNSRSEMNVSTLELGDSALYLCASSLQGTGGNIQYFGAGTRLSVL.

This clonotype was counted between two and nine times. CDR3 amino acids: CSARPTSTDTQYF. The CDR3 DNA follows: TGCAGTGCTAGGCCAACTAGCACAGATACGCAGTATTTT. The rearrangement links TRBV20-1 to TRBJ2-3, with D uncertain. Trimming stripped 3 bases from V and 0 bases from J, with 7 bases between. This CDR3 is built from 13 residues. The germline V gene encodes CDR1 DFQATT and CDR2 SNEGSKA (reference sequence).

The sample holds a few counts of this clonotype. The CDR3 coding sequence is TGTGCCAGCAGGGGGGTTGAGCCCAATGAGCAGTTCTTC. It codes for CASRGVEPNEQFF. The rearrangement uses TRBV6-1 and TRBJ2-5; either TRBD1 or TRBD2 may supply D (5 bases each). TRBJ2-1 matches the DNA end more closely, so the J call is doubtful. The CDR3 is 13 amino acids. Germline V gene data show CDR1 as MNHNS and CDR2 as SASEGT.

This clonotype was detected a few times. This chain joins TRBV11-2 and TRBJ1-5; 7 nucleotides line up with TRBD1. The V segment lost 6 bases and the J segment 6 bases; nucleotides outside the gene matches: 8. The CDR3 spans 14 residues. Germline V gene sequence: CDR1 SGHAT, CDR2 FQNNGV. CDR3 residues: CASSTAGGTQPQHF. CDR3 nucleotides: TGTGCCAGCAGTACCGCAGGGGGAACTCAGCCCCAGCATTTT.

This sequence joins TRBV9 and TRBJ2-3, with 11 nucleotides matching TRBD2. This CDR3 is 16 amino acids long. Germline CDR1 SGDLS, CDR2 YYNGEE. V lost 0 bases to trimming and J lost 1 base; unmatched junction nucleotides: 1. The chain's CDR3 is CASSVVGLAGTDTQYF. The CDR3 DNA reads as TGTGCCAGCAGCGTAGTGGGACTAGCGGGCACAGATACGCAGTATTTT. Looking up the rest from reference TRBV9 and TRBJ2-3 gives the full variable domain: DSGVTQTPKHLITATGQRVTLRCSPRSGDLSVYWYQQSLDQGLQFLIQYYNGEERAKGNILERFSAQQFPDLHSELNLSSLELGDSALYFCASSVVGLAGTDTQYFGPGTRLTVL.

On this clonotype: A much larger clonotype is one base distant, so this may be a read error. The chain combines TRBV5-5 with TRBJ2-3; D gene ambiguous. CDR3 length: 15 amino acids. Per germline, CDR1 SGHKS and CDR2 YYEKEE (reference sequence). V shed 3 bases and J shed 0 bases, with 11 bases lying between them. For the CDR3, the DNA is TGTGCCAGCAGCTGGTTTCAGGCCAGCACAGATACGCAGTATTTT. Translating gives CASSWFQASTDTQYF.

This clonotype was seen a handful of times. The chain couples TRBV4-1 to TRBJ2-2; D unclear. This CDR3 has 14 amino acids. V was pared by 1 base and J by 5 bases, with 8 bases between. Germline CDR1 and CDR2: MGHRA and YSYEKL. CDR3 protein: CASSQVGVTGELFF. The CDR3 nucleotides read TGCGCCAGCAGCCAAGTTGGGGTGACCGGGGAGCTGTTTTTT.

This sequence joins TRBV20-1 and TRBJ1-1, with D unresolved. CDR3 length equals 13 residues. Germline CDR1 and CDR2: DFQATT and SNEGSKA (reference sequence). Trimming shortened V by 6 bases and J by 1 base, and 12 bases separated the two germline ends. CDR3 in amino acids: CSAGIRANTEAFF. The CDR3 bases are TGCAGTGCCGGAATACGGGCGAACACTGAAGCTTTCTTT.

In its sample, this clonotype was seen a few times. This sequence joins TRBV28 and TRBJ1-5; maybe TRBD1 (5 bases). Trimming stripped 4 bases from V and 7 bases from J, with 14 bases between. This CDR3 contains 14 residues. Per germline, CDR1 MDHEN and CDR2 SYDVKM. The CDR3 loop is CASSSQGFRQPQHF. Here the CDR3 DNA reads TGTGCCAGCAGTTCTCAGGGATTTCGGCAGCCCCAGCATTTT.

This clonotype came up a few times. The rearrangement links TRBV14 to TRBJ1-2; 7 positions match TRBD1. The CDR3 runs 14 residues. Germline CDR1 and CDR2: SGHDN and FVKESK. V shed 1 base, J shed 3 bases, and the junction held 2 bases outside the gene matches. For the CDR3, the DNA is TGTGCCAGCAGCCAAGCGACAGGGCACTATGGCTACACCTTC. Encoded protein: CASSQATGHYGYTF.

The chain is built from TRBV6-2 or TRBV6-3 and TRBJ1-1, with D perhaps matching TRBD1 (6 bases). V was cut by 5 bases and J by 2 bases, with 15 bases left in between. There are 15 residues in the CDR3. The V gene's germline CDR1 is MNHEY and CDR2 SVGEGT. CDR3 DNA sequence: TGTGCCAGCAGTATCCGGGACACCGGAAACACTGAAGCTTTCTTT. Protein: CASSIRDTGNTEAFF.

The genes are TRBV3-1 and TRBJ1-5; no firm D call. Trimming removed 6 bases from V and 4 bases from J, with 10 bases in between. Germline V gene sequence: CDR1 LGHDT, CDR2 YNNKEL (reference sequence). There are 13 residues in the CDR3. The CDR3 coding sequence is TGTGCCAGCAGTCCCTTCATGAATCAGCCCCAGCATTTT. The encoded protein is CASSPFMNQPQHF.

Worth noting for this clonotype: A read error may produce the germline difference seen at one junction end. The CDR3 DNA follows: TGTGCCAGCAATGAAAATGGCAGGGGGCGGTTGGACACTGAAGCTTTCTTT. It specifies CASNENGRGRLDTEAFF. This rearrangement joins TRBV25-1 to TRBJ1-1; 8 bases are a match to TRBD1. The CDR3 consists of 17 residues. Germline values: CDR1 MGHDK, CDR2 SYGVNS.

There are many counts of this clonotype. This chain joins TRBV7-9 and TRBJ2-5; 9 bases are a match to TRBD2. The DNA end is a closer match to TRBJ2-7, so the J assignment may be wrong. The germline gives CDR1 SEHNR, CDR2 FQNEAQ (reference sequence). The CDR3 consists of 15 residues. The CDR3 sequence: CASSLPSGIGDEQYF. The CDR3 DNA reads TGTGCCAGCAGCTTACCTAGCGGGATTGGGGACGAGCAGTACTTC.

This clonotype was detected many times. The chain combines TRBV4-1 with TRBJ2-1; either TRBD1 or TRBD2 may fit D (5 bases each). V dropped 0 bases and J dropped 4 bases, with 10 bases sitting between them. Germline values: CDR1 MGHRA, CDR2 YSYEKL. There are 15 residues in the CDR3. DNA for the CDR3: TGCGCCAGCAGCCAAGAAGGGACCTCGTACAATGAGCAGTTCTTC. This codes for CASSQEGTSYNEQFF.

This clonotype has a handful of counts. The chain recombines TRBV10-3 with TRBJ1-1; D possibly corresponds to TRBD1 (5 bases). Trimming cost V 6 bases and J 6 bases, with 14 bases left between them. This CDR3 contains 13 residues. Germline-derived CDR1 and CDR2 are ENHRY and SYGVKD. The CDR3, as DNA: TGTGCCATCAGCAGAGCCTCGGGGGCTGAAGCTTTCTTT. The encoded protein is CAISRASGAEAFF.

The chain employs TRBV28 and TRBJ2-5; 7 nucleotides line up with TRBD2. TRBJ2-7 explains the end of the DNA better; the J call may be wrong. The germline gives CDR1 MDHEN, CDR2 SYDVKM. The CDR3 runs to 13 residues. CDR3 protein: CASMGGSSDEQYF. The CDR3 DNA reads TGTGCCAGCATGGGCGGGAGCTCGGACGAGCAGTACTTC.

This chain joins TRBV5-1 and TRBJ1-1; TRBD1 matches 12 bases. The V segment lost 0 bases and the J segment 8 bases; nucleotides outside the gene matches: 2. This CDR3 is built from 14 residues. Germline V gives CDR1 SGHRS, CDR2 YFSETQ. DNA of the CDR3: TGCGCCAGCAGCTTGGAGGGGACAGGGGGCGAAGCTTTCTTT. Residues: CASSLEGTGGEAFF.